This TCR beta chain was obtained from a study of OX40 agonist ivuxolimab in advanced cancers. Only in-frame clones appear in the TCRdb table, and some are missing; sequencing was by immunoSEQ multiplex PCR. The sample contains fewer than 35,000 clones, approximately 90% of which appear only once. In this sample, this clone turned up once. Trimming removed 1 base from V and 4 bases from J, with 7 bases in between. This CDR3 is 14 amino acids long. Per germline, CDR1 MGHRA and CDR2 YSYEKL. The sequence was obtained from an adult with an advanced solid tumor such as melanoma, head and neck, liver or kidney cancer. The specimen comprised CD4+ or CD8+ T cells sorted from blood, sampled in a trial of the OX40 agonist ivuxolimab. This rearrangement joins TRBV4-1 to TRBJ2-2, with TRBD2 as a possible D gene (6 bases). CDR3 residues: CASSQVGGTGELFF. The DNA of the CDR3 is TGCGCCAGCAGCCAAGTCGGGGGCACCGGGGAGCTGTTTTTT.